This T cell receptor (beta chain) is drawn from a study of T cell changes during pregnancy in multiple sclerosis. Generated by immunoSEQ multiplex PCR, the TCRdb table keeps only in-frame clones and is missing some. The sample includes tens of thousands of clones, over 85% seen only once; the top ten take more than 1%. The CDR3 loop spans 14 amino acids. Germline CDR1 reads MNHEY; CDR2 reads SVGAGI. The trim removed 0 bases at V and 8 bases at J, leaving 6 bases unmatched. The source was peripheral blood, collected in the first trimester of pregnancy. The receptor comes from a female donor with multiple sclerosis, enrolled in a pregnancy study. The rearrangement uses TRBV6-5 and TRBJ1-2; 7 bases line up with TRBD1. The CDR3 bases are TGTGCCAGCAGTTACTCGGAGGGGGCGGGGGGCTACACCTTC. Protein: CASSYSEGAGGYTF.